The 11 T cell receptor beta chains in this list originate from one sample, sequenced in a study of beta chain features in type 1 diabetes. Reverse transcription of all isolated RNA meant that expressed TCRB transcripts were sequenced. Only in-frame clones appear in the TCRdb table, and some are missing; sequencing was by immunoSEQ multiplex PCR. The data contain 200,000 to 250,000 clones, 9.6% of them seen just once; the ten biggest clones take up 0.03% to 0.04%. Source material: naive CD4+ T cells from blood. These receptors came from a woman aged 18-29 years in good health.

This clone has at least ten counts. Additional DNA sequences in this sample encode the identical CDR3. The chain recombines TRBV29-1 with TRBJ2-5, with TRBD1 identical over 7 bases. The CDR3 covers 12 residues. CDR1 is SQVTM, CDR2 ANQGSEA, per germline. After removal of 7 bases from V and 4 bases from J, the junction contained 6 bases not matched to a gene. The CDR3 coding sequence is TGCAGCGGATGGACAGGAGGAGAGACCCAGTACTTC. Its translation is CSGWTGGETQYF.

The chain is built from TRBV5-6 and TRBJ1-2, with TRBD1 as a possible D gene (5 bases). Germline assignment: CDR1 SGHDT and CDR2 YYEEEE. The CDR3 spans 13 residues. V was clipped by 0 bases and J by 2 bases, with 5 bases between them. The CDR3 DNA sequence: TGTGCCAGCAGCTTGGGACAGAACTATGGCTACACCTTC. Amino acid sequence: CASSLGQNYGYTF.

This clone was found once. Relative to the germline gene, one junction end is altered; a read error may explain this. The chain carries TRBV5-1 and TRBJ1-2, with 9 nucleotides matching TRBD1. This CDR3 contains 16 residues. CDR1 and CDR2 (germline): SGHRS, YFSETQ. CDR3 DNA sequence: TGCGCCAGCAGCTGGGATACAGGGGGCGCGAACTATGACTACACCTTC. It codes for CASSWDTGGANYDYTF.

The chain couples TRBV7-9 to TRBJ2-3; 8 bases line up with TRBD2. The CDR3 is 16 residues long. Germline CDR1 SEHNR, CDR2 FQNEAQ (reference sequence). J gave up 0 bases and V 7 bases, and 9 bases lay outside the gene matches. CDR3 sequence: CASIPPQRGSTDTQYF. The CDR3 coding sequence is TGTGCCAGCATCCCCCCACAGCGGGGGAGCACAGATACGCAGTATTTT.

This clone has at least ten counts. The chain links TRBV7-9 to TRBJ2-2, with 8 bases fitting TRBD2. Germline CDR1 is SEHNR and CDR2 is FQNEAQ (reference sequence). With V trimmed by 7 bases and J by 1 base, 5 bases remained unmatched. This CDR3 has 15 residues. The CDR3 region is CASTGGTWNTGELFF. The CDR3 DNA reads TGTGCCAGCACGGGGGGGACTTGGAACACCGGGGAGCTGTTTTTT.

V is TRBV9 and J is TRBJ2-1; 11 bases line up with TRBD2. V was pared by 0 bases and J by 8 bases, with 13 bases of the junction left unmatched. Germline V gene data show CDR1 as SGDLS and CDR2 as YYNGEE. The CDR3 sequence is 18 residues long. The CDR3 sequence is CASSVGTTSGGLMDEQFF. The CDR3 DNA reads TGTGCCAGCAGCGTAGGAACTACTAGCGGGGGATTAATGGATGAGCAGTTCTTC.

The chain recombines TRBV10-3 with TRBJ2-7; D may be TRBD1 (5 bases). The CDR3 consists of 12 residues. The V gene lost 8 bases and the J gene lost 5 bases, with 13 bases spanning the gap. From germline, CDR1 is ENHRY and CDR2 SYGVKD. In nucleotides, the CDR3 is TGTGCCATCCGCAGGGAAGTCGACGAGCAGTACTTC. This translates into CAIRREVDEQYF.

V and J are TRBV30 and TRBJ2-1, with D unclear. There are 14 residues in the CDR3. V was clipped by 4 bases and J by 6 bases, with 16 bases between them. CDR1 is GTSNPN and CDR2 is SVGIG in the germline V gene (reference sequence). In DNA form, the CDR3 reads TGTGCCTGGAAATCTCAGCTGGGCCGCAATGAGCAGTTCTTC. Its translation is CAWKSQLGRNEQFF.

This clone was counted only a few times. The CDR3 here is CASSQMGGDRVEQYF. The CDR3 DNA sequence: TGCGCCAGCAGCCAAATGGGCGGCGACAGGGTTGAGCAGTACTTC. This chain links TRBV4-1 with TRBJ2-7, with 7 bases identical to TRBD1. The length of the CDR3 is 15 residues. V shed 2 bases, J shed 7 bases, and the junction held 11 bases outside the gene matches. Germline V gene lookup returns CDR1 MGHRA and CDR2 YSYEKL.

This chain links TRBV9 with TRBJ1-6; 7 bases match TRBD1. Unmatched junction bases numbered 15, after V lost 2 bases and J lost 7 bases. CDR1 SGDLS and CDR2 YYNGEE come from the germline V gene. The CDR3 runs to 18 residues. The CDR3 spells CASSVPHVTGTENSPLHF. The CDR3 bases are TGTGCCAGCAGCGTTCCTCATGTAACCGGGACAGAAAATTCACCCCTCCACTTT.

This clone came up a few times. CDR3 in amino acids: CASSLRRRRNTEAFF. DNA for the CDR3: TGTGCCAGCAGCTTACGCCGCCGGAGGAACACTGAAGCTTTCTTT. The rearrangement uses TRBV11-2 and TRBJ1-1; no definite D call. Trimming removed 2 bases from V and 1 base from J, with 11 bases in between. This CDR3 is built from 15 residues. CDR1 and CDR2 (germline): SGHAT, FQNNGV. Filled out from reference TRBV11-2 and TRBJ1-1, the complete variable domain reads EAGVAQSPRYKIIEKRQSVAFWCNPISGHATLYWYQQILGQGPKLLIQFQNNGVVDDSQLPKDRFSAERLKGVDSTLKIQPAKLEDSAVYLCASSLRRRRNTEAFFGQGTRLTVV.